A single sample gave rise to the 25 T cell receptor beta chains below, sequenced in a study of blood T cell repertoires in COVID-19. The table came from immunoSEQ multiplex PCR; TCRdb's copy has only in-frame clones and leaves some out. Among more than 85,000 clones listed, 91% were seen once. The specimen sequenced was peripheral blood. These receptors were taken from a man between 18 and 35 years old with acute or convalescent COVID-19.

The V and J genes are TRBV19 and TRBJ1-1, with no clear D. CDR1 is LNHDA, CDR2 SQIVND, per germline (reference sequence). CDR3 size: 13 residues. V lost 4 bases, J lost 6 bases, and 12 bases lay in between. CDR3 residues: CASSRKGGSEAFF. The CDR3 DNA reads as TGTGCCAGTAGTAGGAAAGGCGGATCTGAAGCTTTCTTT.

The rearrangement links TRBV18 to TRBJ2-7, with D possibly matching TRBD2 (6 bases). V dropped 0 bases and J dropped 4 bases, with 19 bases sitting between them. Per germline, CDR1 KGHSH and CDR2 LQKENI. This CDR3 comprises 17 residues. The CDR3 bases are TGTGCCAGCTCACCACCGATCCGGGAGCTAGATCTGTACGAGCAGTACTTC. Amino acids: CASSPPIRELDLYEQYF. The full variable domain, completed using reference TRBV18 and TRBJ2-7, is NAGVMQNPRHLVRRRGQEARLRCSPMKGHSHVYWYRQLPEEGLKFMVYLQKENIIDESGMPKERFSAEFPKEGPSILRIQQVVRGDSAAYFCASSPPIRELDLYEQYFGPGTRLTVT.

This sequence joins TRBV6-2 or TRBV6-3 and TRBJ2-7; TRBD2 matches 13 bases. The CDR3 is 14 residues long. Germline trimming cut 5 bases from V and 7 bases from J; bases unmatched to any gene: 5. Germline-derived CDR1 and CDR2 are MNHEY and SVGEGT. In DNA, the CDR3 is TGTGCCAGCAGTCCACTAGCGGGAGGGAAAGAGCAGTACTTC. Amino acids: CASSPLAGGKEQYF.

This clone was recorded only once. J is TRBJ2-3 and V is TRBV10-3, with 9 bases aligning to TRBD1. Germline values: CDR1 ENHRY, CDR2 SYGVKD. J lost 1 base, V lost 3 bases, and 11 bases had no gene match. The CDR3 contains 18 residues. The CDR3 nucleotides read TGTGCCATCAGTGACCCGGGACAGGGTACAGTTGGCACAGATACGCAGTATTTT. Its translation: CAISDPGQGTVGTDTQYF.

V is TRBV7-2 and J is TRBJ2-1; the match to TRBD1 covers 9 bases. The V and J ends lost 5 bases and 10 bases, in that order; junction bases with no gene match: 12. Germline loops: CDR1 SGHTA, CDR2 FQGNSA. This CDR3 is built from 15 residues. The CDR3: CASSVGQGYILEQFF. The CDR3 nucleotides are TGTGCCAGCAGCGTTGGACAGGGGTATATCCTAGAGCAGTTCTTC.

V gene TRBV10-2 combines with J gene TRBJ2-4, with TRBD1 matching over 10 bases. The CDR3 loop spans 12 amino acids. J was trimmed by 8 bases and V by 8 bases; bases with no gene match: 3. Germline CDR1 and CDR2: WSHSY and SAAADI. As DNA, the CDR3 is TGCGCCAGCGGGACAGGGGCTGACATTCAGTACTTC. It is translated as CASGTGADIQYF.

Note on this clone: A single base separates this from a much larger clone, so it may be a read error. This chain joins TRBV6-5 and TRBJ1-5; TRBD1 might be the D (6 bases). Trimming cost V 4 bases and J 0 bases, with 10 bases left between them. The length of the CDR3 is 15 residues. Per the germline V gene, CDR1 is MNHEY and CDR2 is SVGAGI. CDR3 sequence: CASSSYRDSNQPQHF. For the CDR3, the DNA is TGTGCCAGCAGTTCATACAGGGATAGCAATCAGCCCCAGCATTTT.

The CDR3 nucleotides read TGTGCCAGCAGCCGTAAAAGACTAGCGGGGGGGCCGTTTGTGGAGACCCAGTACTTC. It codes for CASSRKRLAGGPFVETQYF. The J gene is TRBJ2-5, the V gene TRBV7-9; 14 nucleotides line up with TRBD2. This CDR3 contains 19 residues. Germline V gene data show CDR1 as SEHNR and CDR2 as FQNEAQ (reference sequence). V gave up 5 bases and J gave up 5 bases; unmatched junction bases: 16.

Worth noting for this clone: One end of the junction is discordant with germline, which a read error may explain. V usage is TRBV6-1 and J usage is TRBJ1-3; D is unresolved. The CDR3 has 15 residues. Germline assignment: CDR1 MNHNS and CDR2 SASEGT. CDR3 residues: CASREDEYSGNTIYF. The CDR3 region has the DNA TGTGCCAGCAGGGAAGACGAGTATTCTGGAAACACCATATATTTT.

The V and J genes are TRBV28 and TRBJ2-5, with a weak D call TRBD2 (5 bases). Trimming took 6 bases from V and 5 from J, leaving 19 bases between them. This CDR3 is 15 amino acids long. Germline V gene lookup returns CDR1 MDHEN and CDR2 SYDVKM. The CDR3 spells CASSPGSGVKETQYF. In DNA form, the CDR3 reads TGTGCCAGCAGCCCTGGGTCCGGGGTCAAGGAGACCCAGTACTTC.

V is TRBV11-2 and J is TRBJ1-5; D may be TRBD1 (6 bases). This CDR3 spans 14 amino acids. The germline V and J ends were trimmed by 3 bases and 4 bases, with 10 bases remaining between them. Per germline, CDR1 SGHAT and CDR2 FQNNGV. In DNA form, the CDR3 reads TGTGCCAGCAGCTTCCGGGGGGCGAATCAGCCCCAGCATTTT. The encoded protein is CASSFRGANQPQHF.

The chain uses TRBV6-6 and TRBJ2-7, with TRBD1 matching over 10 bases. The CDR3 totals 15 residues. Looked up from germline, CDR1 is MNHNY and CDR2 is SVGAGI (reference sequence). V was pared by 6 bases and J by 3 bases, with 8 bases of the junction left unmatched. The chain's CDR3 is CASRPGTGALYEQYF. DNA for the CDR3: TGTGCCAGCAGACCCGGGACAGGGGCCCTCTACGAGCAGTACTTC.

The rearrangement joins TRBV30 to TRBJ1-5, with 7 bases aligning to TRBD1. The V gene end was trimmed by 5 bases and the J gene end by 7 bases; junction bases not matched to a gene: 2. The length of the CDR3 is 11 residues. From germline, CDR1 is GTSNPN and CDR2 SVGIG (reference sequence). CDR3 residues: CAWGGQQPQHF. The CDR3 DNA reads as TGTGCCTGGGGGGGACAGCAGCCCCAGCATTTT.

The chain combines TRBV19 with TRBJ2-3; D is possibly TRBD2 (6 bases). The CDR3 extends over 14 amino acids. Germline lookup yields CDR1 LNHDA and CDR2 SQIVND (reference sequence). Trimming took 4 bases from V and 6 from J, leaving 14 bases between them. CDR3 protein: CASSTGLPRDTQYF. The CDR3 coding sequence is TGTGCCAGTAGTACGGGACTCCCGAGGGATACGCAGTATTTT.

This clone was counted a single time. CDR3: CASRETRTNGVQPQHF. The CDR3 nucleotides are TGTGCCAGCAGGGAGACCCGGACTAACGGTGTTCAGCCCCAGCATTTT. V is TRBV21-1 and J is TRBJ1-5. TRBV21-1 is a pseudogene. CDR3 length: 16 residues.

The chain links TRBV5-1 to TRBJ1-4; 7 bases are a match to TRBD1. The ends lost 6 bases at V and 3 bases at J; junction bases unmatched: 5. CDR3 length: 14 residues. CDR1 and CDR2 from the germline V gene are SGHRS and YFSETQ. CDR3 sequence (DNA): TGCGCCAGCAAAAGGGGGACAGCTAATGAAAAACTGTTTTTT. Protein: CASKRGTANEKLFF.

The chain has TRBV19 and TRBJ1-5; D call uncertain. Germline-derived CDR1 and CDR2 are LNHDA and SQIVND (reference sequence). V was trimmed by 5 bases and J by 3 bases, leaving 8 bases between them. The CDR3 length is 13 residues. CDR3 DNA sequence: TGTGCCAGTAGTCAGGTTCCCAATCAGCCCCAGCATTTT. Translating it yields CASSQVPNQPQHF.

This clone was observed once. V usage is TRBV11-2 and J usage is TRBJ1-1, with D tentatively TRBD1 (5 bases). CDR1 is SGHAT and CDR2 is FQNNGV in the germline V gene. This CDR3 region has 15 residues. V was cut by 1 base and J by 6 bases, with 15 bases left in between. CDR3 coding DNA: TGTGCCAGCAGCTTAGTGGCAGGGCAATTCGCTGAAGCTTTCTTT. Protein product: CASSLVAGQFAEAFF.

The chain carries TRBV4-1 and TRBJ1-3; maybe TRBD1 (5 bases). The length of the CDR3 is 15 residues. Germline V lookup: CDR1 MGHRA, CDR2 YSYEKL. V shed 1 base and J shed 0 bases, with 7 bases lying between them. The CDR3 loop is CASSQAGISGNTIYF. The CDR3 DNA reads TGCGCCAGCAGCCAAGCAGGGATCTCTGGAAACACCATATATTTT.

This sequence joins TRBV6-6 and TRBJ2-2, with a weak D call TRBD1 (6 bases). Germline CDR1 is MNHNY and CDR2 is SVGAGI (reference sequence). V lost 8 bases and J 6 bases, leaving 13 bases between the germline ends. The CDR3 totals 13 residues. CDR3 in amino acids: CASLDQGSGELFF. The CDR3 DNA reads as TGTGCCAGCTTAGATCAGGGGTCCGGGGAGCTGTTTTTT.

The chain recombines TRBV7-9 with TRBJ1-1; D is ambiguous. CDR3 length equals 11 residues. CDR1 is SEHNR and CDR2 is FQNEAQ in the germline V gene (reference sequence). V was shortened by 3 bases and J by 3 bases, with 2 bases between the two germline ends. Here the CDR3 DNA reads TGTGCCAGCAGCTTCGACACTGAAGCTTTCTTT. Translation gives CASSFDTEAFF.

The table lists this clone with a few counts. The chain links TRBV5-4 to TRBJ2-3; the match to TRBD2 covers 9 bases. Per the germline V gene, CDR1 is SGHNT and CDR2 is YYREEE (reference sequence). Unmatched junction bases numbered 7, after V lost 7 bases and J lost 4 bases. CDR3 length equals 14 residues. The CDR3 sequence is CASGGGARADTQYF. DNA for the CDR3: TGTGCCAGCGGCGGGGGGGCTCGTGCAGATACGCAGTATTTT. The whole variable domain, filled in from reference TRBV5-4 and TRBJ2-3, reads ETGVTQSPTHLIKTRGQQVTLRCSSQSGHNTVSWYQQALGQGPQFIFQYYREEENGRGNFPPRFSGLQFPNYSSELNVNALELDDSALYLCASGGGARADTQYFGPGTRLTVL.

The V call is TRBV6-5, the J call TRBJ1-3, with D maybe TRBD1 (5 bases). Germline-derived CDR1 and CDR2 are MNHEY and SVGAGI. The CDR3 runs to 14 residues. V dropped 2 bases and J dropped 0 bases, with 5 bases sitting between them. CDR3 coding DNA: TGTGCCAGCAGTTACGGGGCCTCTGGAAACACCATATATTTT. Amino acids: CASSYGASGNTIYF.

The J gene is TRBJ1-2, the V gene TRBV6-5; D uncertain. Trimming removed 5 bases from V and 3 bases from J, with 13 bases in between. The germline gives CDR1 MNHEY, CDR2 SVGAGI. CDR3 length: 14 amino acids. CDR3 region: CASSPRGDHYGYTF. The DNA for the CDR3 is TGTGCCAGCAGTCCGCGGGGAGACCACTATGGCTACACCTTC.

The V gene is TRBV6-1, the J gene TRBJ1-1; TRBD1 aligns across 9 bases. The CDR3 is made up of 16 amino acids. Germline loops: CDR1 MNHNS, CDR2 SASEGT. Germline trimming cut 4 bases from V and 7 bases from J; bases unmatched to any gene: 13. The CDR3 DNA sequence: TGTGCCAGCAGTGGGGGACAGGGAAAGCCCGGTGGTGAAGCTTTCTTT. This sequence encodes CASSGGQGKPGGEAFF.